This TCR beta chain is drawn from a study of blood T cell repertoires in COVID-19. For the study at large: Sample material is recorded as cDNA or gDNA derived from T cells, B-cell-depleted T cells, or PBMCs.

V gave up 7 bases and J gave up 12 bases; unmatched junction bases: 13. Germline V gives CDR1 SQVTM, CDR2 ANQGSEA. This CDR3 is built from 12 residues. Profiled with immunoSEQ multiplex PCR; TCRdb holds only in-frame clones, not every one. The repertoire holds roughly 230,000 clones, 82% seen once, with about 3.3% in the top ten. Residents of around 24 US areas, aged about 18 to 100 years, made up the participants. Cohorts were assigned according to the clinical history that participants reported. V usage is TRBV29-1 and J usage is TRBJ2-3; 7 positions agree with TRBD1. The receptor was derived from a woman aged 60 to 75 who had recovered from COVID-19. Sequencing was performed on PBMCs or T cells enriched from blood (not recorded which). The CDR3 DNA reads as TGCAGCGCGCACAGGGGCCTGGACTCCCAGTATTTT. It is translated as CSAHRGLDSQYF.